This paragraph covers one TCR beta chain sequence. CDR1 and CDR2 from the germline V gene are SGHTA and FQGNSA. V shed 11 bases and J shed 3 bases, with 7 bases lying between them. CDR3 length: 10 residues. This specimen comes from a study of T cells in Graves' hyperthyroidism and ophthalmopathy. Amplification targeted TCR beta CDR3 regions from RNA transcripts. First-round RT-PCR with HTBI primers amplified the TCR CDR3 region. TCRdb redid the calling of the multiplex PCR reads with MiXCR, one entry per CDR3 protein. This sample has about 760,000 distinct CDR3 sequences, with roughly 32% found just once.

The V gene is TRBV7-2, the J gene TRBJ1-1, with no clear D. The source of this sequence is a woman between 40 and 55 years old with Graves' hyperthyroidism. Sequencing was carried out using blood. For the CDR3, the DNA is TGTGCCGAAAGGGACACTGAAGCTTTCTTT. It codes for CAERDTEAFF.